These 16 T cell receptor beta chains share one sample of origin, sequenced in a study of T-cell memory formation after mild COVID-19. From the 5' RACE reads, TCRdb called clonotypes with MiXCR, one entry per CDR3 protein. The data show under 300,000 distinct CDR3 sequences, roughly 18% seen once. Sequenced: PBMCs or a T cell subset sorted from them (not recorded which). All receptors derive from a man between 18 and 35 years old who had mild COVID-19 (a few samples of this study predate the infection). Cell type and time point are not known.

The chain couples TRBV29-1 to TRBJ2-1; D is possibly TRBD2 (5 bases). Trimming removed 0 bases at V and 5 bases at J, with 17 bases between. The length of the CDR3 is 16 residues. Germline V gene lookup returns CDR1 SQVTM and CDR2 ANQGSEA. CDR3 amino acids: CSVEEAIGGLDNEQFF. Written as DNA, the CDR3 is TGCAGCGTTGAAGAGGCCATAGGAGGTCTGGACAATGAGCAGTTCTTC.

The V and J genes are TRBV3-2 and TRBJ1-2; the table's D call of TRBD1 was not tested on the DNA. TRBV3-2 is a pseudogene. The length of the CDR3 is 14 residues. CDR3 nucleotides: TGTGCCAGCAGCCAAAAGGGTCGGGGCATTGGCTACACCTTC. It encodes CASSQKGRGIGYTF.

For the CDR3, the DNA is TGTGCCAGCAGCCAAAGAACCTACGAGCAGTACTTC. Amino acids: CASSQRTYEQYF. V is TRBV7-9 and J is TRBJ2-7, with unresolved D. This CDR3 region has 12 residues. The ends were cut back, 5 bases at V and 2 bases at J, with 7 bases in the middle. CDR1 and CDR2 from the germline V gene are SEHNR and FQNEAQ (reference sequence).

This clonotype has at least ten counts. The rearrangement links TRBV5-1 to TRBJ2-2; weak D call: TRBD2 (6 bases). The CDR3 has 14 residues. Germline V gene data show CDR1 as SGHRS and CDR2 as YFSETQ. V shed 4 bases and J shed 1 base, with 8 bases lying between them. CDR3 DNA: TGCGCCAGCAGCGCCGGGGGGAACACCGGGGAGCTGTTTTTT. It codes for CASSAGGNTGELFF.

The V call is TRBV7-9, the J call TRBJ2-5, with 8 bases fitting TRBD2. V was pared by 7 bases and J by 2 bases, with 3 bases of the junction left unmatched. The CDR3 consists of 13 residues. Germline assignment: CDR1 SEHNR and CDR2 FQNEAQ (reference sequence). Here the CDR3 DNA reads TGTGCCAGCACCGGGGGGGTGCAAGAGACCCAGTACTTC. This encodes CASTGGVQETQYF.

Here the CDR3 reads CASSRPSETQYF. The CDR3 DNA is TGTGCCAGCAGCCGGCCAAGTGAGACCCAGTACTTC. V gene TRBV7-9 combines with J gene TRBJ2-5; D gene ambiguous. CDR3 size: 12 residues. Trimming took off 5 bases at V and 5 bases at J, with 9 bases between the two ends. Germline V gene sequence: CDR1 SEHNR, CDR2 FQNEAQ (reference sequence).

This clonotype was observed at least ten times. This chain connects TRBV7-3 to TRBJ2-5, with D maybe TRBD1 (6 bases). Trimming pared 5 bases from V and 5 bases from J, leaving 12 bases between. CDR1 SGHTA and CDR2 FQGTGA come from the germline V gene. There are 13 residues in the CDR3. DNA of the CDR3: TGTGCCAGCAGCACACAGGGCTGGGAGACCCAGTACTTC. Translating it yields CASSTQGWETQYF.

The CDR3 loop reads CSDRENTDTQYF. The CDR3 DNA sequence: TGCAGCGACAGGGAAAACACAGATACGCAGTATTTT. The chain employs TRBV29-1 and TRBJ2-3; possible D gene TRBD1, 6 bases. The V end was cut by 7 bases, the J end by 2 bases, with 10 bases between. Germline assignment: CDR1 SQVTM and CDR2 ANQGSEA. The CDR3 length is 12 residues.

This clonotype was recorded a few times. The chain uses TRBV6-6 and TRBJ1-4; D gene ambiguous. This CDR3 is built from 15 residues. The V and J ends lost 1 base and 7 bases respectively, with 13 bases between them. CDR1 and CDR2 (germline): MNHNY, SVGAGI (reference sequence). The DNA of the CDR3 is TGTGCCAGCAGTTACTTCCGGGCAGCCCTTGAAAAACTGTTTTTT. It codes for CASSYFRAALEKLFF.

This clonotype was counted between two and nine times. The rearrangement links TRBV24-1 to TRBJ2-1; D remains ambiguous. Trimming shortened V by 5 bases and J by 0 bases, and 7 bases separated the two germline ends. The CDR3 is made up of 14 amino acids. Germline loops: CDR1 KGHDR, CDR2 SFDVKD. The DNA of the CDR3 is TGTGCCACCAGTGGTGGCAGCTCCTACAATGAGCAGTTCTTC. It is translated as CATSGGSSYNEQFF.

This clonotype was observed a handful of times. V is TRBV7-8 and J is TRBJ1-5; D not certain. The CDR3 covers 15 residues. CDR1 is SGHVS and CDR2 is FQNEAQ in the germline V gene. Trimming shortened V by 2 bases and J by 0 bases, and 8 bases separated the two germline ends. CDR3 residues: CASSLRWASNQPQHF. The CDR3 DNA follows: TGTGCCAGCAGCTTACGGTGGGCTAGCAATCAGCCCCAGCATTTT.

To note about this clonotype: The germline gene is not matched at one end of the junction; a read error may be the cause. Here the CDR3 reads CASSLVEF. The CDR3 DNA follows: TGTGCCAGCAGCCTCGTCGAGTTC. This chain connects TRBV2 to TRBJ1-2; the D is unclear. This CDR3 is 8 amino acids long. Germline values: CDR1 SNHLY, CDR2 FYNNEI. The full variable domain, its missing parts supplied by reference TRBV2 and TRBJ1-2, is EPEVTQTPSHQVTQMGQEVILRCVPISNHLYFYWYRQILGQKVEFLVSFYNNEISEKSEIFDDQFSVERPDGSNFTLKIRSTKLEDSAMYFCASSLVEFGSGTRLTVV.

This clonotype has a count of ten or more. For the CDR3, the DNA is TGTGCCAGCTCACCAGGGTACACCGGGGAGCTGTTTTTT. This translates into CASSPGYTGELFF. The chain employs TRBV18 and TRBJ2-2; no clear D gene. CDR3 length: 13 amino acids. In germline, CDR1 is KGHSH, CDR2 LQKENI. Trimming pared 2 bases from V and 3 bases from J, leaving 4 bases between.

The chain's CDR3 is CASAGRTDQPQHF. CDR3 sequence (DNA): TGTGCCAGCGCAGGGAGGACCGATCAGCCCCAGCATTTT. The chain is built from TRBV7-8 and TRBJ1-5, with TRBD1 as a possible D gene (5 bases). This CDR3 has 13 residues. Per germline, CDR1 SGHVS and CDR2 FQNEAQ. V was pared by 8 bases and J by 5 bases, with 13 bases between.

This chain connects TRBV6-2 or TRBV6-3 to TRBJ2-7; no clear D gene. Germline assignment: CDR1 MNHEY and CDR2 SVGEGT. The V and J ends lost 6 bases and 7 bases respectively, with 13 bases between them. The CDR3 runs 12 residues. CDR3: CASRTDRTEQYV. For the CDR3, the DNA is TGTGCCAGCAGAACTGATCGGACGGAGCAGTACGTC.

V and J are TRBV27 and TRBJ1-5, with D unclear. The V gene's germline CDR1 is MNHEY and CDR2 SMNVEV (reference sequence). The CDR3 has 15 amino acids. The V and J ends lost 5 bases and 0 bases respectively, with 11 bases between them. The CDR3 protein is CASSPLAFSNQPQHF. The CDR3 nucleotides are TGTGCCAGCAGTCCGCTCGCGTTTAGCAATCAGCCCCAGCATTTT.